This T cell receptor (beta chain) was recovered during a study of T cells in Graves' hyperthyroidism and ophthalmopathy. RNA transcripts served as the template for amplifying TCR beta CDR3 regions. The primer set for the first-round RT-PCR of the TCR CDR3 was HTBI. TCRdb re-derived calls from the multiplex PCR reads in MiXCR, one entry per CDR3 protein. The sample lists some 420,000 distinct CDR3 sequences, approximately 15% occurring once. Per the germline V gene, CDR1 is MDHEN and CDR2 is SYDVKM. CDR3 size: 11 residues. Trimming removed 6 bases at V and 6 bases at J, with 9 bases between. This clonotype appeared a few times.

Input material: blood. This TCR came from a woman under 30 with Graves' hyperthyroidism. V gene TRBV28 combines with J gene TRBJ2-7; unclear D gene. The CDR3 nucleotides read TGTGCCAGCAGCCAGACCTTCGAGCAGTACTTC. Translation gives CASSQTFEQYF. The full variable domain, rest sourced from reference TRBV28 and TRBJ2-7, is DVKVTQSSRYLVKRTGEKVFLECVQDMDHENMFWYRQDPGLGLRLIYFSYDVKMKEKGDIPEGYSVSREKKERFSLILESASTNQTSMYLCASSQTFEQYFGPGTRLTVT.